The source of this T cell receptor (beta chain) is a study of T cell changes during pregnancy in multiple sclerosis. Data came from immunoSEQ multiplex PCR; TCRdb stores just in-frame clones and leaves some out. This repertoire shows approximately 100,000 clones, over 85% found once; its top ten account for 1% to 1.5%. The TCR comes from a female donor with multiple sclerosis, enrolled in a pregnancy study. The sample here was peripheral blood, taken in the second trimester of pregnancy.

The CDR3 loop reads CASSSRTRGDHDEQFF. The CDR3 DNA reads as TGTGCCAGCTCATCAAGGACTAGAGGGGACCACGATGAGCAGTTCTTC. The V call is TRBV18, the J call TRBJ2-1; 7 positions match TRBD2. V lost 5 bases to trimming and J lost 8 bases; unmatched junction nucleotides: 15. The CDR3 contains 16 residues. Germline assignment: CDR1 KGHSH and CDR2 LQKENI.